These 13 T cell receptor beta chains originate from one sample sequenced in a study of T cell repertoires in ileal Crohn's disease. Libraries were prepared by immunoSEQ multiplex PCR; TCRdb keeps only in-frame clonotypes and omits some of them. The data show around 17,000 clones, with about 55% seen just once and roughly 6.3% held by the top ten. The material sequenced was ileal tissue. The receptors shown here come from an adult with Crohn's disease.

The chain recombines TRBV25-1 with TRBJ2-1; the D gene is possibly TRBD1 (7 bases). This CDR3 spans 15 amino acids. The germline V gene encodes CDR1 MGHDK and CDR2 SYGVNS. Trimming cost V 5 bases and J 1 base, with 12 bases left between them. Here the CDR3 DNA reads TGTGCCAGCAGTCCAGGGGGGATTTCCTACAATGAGCAGTTCTTC. This encodes CASSPGGISYNEQFF.

This clone counts as medium-sized. The chain uses TRBV10-3 and TRBJ2-3, with TRBD2 as a possible D gene (5 bases). The V gene lost 8 bases and the J gene lost 5 bases, with 11 bases spanning the gap. The CDR3 loop spans 12 amino acids. CDR1 ENHRY and CDR2 SYGVKD come from the germline V gene. The CDR3 bases are TGTGCCATCGGCCCGGGGAAAGATACGCAGTATTTT. It translates to CAIGPGKDTQYF.

This chain connects TRBV9 to TRBJ2-4; maybe TRBD2 (5 bases). The germline V gene encodes CDR1 SGDLS and CDR2 YYNGEE. V was shortened by 0 bases and J by 2 bases, with 9 bases between the two germline ends. The CDR3 contains 15 residues. CDR3 region: CASSVDGVTKNIQYF. In DNA form, the CDR3 reads TGTGCCAGCAGCGTAGACGGGGTGACCAAAAACATTCAGTACTTC.

The chain uses TRBV6-5 and TRBJ2-7; tentative D call: TRBD1 (5 bases). The CDR3 extends over 14 amino acids. Germline CDR1 MNHEY, CDR2 SVGAGI. V was clipped by 5 bases and J by 3 bases, with 14 bases between them. The CDR3 here is CASSPQGMNYEQYF. As DNA, the CDR3 is TGTGCCAGCAGTCCCCAGGGAATGAACTACGAGCAGTACTTC.

This chain joins TRBV11-1 and TRBJ2-1; 11 nucleotides align to TRBD1. Per germline, CDR1 SGHAT and CDR2 FQDESV (reference sequence). The CDR3 consists of 15 residues. Germline trimming cut 1 base from V and 6 bases from J; bases unmatched to any gene: 2. CDR3 sequence reads: CASSLVGTGGNEQFF. DNA of the CDR3: TGTGCCAGCAGCTTAGTCGGGACAGGGGGCAATGAGCAGTTCTTC.

A few counts support this clone. CDR3 sequence reads: CASTGTGAAGELFF. CDR3 nucleotide sequence: TGTGCCAGCACCGGGACAGGGGCGGCCGGGGAGCTGTTTTTT. The chain carries TRBV28 and TRBJ2-2, with 10 bases matching TRBD1. There are 14 residues in the CDR3. Germline lookup yields CDR1 MDHEN and CDR2 SYDVKM. V lost 7 bases and J lost 6; bases outside the gene matches: 5.

The rearrangement joins TRBV19 to TRBJ2-1; 10 bases align to TRBD1. Germline-derived CDR1 and CDR2 are LNHDA and SQIVND (reference sequence). The V segment lost 7 bases and the J segment 6 bases; nucleotides outside the gene matches: 6. The length of the CDR3 is 14 residues. The DNA for the CDR3 is TGTGCCAGTACGACAGGGGGCTTCGTCAATGAGCAGTTCTTC. This translates into CASTTGGFVNEQFF.

Only one count was recorded for this clone. The chain links TRBV18 to TRBJ2-7; a weak D match, TRBD2 (6 bases). Trimming took 6 bases from V and 3 from J, leaving 18 bases between them. Germline CDR1 and CDR2: KGHSH and LQKENI. CDR3 size: 15 residues. The CDR3 nucleotides read TGTGCCAGCTCCAACTTCGGAGGGGAGGACTACGAGCAGTACTTC. Translation gives CASSNFGGEDYEQYF. The variable domain in full, completed from reference TRBV18 and TRBJ2-7, reads NAGVMQNPRHLVRRRGQEARLRCSPMKGHSHVYWYRQLPEEGLKFMVYLQKENIIDESGMPKERFSAEFPKEGPSILRIQQVVRGDSAAYFCASSNFGGEDYEQYFGPGTRLTVT.

The chain is built from TRBV12-5 and TRBJ2-2, with TRBD1 as a possible D gene (5 bases). CDR1 LGHNT and CDR2 FRNRAP come from the germline V gene. This CDR3 region has 14 residues. With 3 bases removed from V and 1 base from J, the gap between germline ends came to 6 bases. The chain's CDR3 is CASGLGQNTGELFF. The CDR3 bases are TGTGCTAGTGGTTTAGGACAGAACACCGGGGAGCTGTTTTTT.

To note about this clone: At one boundary the junction diverges from the germline segment, which might be a read error. The V and J genes are TRBV5-1 and TRBJ1-2; 7 bases are a match to TRBD1. CDR1 SGHRS and CDR2 YFSETQ come from the germline V gene. The CDR3 runs to 15 residues. The CDR3 sequence is CASSLARGRNDGYTF. CDR3 nucleotides: TGCGCCAGCAGCTTGGCTAGGGGGCGTAACGATGGCTACACCTTC.

The chain employs TRBV30 and TRBJ2-3; D is ambiguous. The length of the CDR3 is 12 residues. Germline values: CDR1 GTSNPN, CDR2 SVGIG (reference sequence). V dropped 5 bases and J dropped 5 bases, with 11 bases sitting between them. CDR3 amino acids: CAWEPTGDTQYF. CDR3 in DNA: TGTGCCTGGGAACCAACTGGAGATACGCAGTATTTT. Full variable domain (outside the CDR3, taken from reference TRBV30 and TRBJ2-3): SQTIHQWPATLVQPVGSPLSLECTVEGTSNPNLYWYRQAAGRGLQLLFYSVGIGQISSEVPQNLSASRPQDRQFILSSKKLLLSDSGFYLCAWEPTGDTQYFGPGTRLTVL.

The chain carries TRBV5-1 and TRBJ2-3, with 10 nucleotides matching TRBD1. Germline CDR1 SGHRS, CDR2 YFSETQ. After removal of 4 bases from V and 3 bases from J, the junction contained 14 bases not matched to a gene. The CDR3 loop spans 18 amino acids. CDR3 region: CASSRNTGTGDYTDTQYF. For the CDR3, the DNA is TGCGCCAGCAGCAGAAACACAGGGACAGGGGATTATACAGATACGCAGTATTTT. The full variable domain, with the rest looked up from reference TRBV5-1 and TRBJ2-3, is KAGVTQTPRYLIKTRGQQVTLSCSPISGHRSVSWYQQTPGQGLQFLFEYFSETQRNKGNFPGRFSGRQFSNSRSEMNVSTLELGDSALYLCASSRNTGTGDYTDTQYFGPGTRLTVL.

The chain uses TRBV7-2 and TRBJ2-7; maybe TRBD1 (5 bases). From germline, CDR1 is SGHTA and CDR2 FQGNSA. With 4 bases removed from V and 0 bases from J, the gap between germline ends came to 13 bases. CDR3 length: 15 residues. Written as DNA, the CDR3 is TGTGCCAGCAGCTACACTTATGACAGCTCCTACGAGCAGTACTTC. Its protein is CASSYTYDSSYEQYF.